Listed here are 2 T cell receptor beta chains from one sample, sequenced in a study of shared clonotypes between healthy human individuals. Repertoires were generated with immunoSEQ multiplex PCR, while TCRdb's copy carries only in-frame clones and drops some. The repertoire holds 2 million to 3 million clones, 93% seen once, with 0.36% in the top ten. Sequenced: naive CD4+ T cells from PBMCs. Subset described: CD45RA+ positively selected. Source of these receptors: a man aged 18 to 30 in good health. Some clones in this sample may be carry-over from other donors' samples.

This chain connects TRBV5-6 to TRBJ1-5, with D perhaps matching TRBD1 (6 bases). Trimming took off 0 bases at V and 5 bases at J, with 12 bases between the two ends. Germline CDR1 SGHDT, CDR2 YYEEEE. CDR3 length: 15 residues. The CDR3 DNA reads as TGTGCCAGCAGCTTGGCCGGACAGATGGATCAGCCCCAGCATTTT. Translating gives CASSLAGQMDQPQHF.

V and J are TRBV5-1 and TRBJ1-1, with D possibly being TRBD1 (5 bases). The germline gives CDR1 SGHRS, CDR2 YFSETQ. The CDR3 covers 14 residues. Trimming left V 4 bases short and J 10 bases short, with 20 bases between. CDR3 amino acids: CASSGDRDGFVAFF. In DNA, the CDR3 is TGCGCCAGCAGCGGGGACCGGGACGGTTTTGTAGCTTTCTTT.